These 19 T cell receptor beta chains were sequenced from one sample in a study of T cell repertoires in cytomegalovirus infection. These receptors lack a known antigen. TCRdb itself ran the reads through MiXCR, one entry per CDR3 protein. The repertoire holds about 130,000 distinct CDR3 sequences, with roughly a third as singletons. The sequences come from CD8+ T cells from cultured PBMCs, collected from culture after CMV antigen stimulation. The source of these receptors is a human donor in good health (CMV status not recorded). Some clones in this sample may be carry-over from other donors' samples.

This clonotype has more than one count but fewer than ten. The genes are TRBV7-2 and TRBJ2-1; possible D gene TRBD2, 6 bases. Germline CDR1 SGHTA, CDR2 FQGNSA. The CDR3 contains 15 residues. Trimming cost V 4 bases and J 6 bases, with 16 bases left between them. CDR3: CASSSGVLRFNEQFF. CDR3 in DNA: TGTGCCAGCAGCTCGGGAGTCCTTCGCTTCAATGAGCAGTTCTTC.

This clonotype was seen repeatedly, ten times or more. The CDR3 nucleotides read TGTGCCAGCAGCTCGGACAGCGGTGAACCCTACGAGCAGTACTTC. Its protein product is CASSSDSGEPYEQYF. The chain joins TRBV7-9 to TRBJ2-7, with a possible D match to TRBD1 (6 bases). The germline V gene encodes CDR1 SEHNR and CDR2 FQNEAQ (reference sequence). The CDR3 is made up of 15 amino acids. Trimming pared 4 bases from V and 2 bases from J, leaving 15 bases between.

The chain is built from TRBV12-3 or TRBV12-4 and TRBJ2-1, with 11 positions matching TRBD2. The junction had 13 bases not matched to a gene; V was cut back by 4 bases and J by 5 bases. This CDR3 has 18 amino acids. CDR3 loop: CASSWPEGLAEFHNEQFF. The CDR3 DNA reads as TGTGCCAGCAGTTGGCCGGAGGGACTAGCGGAGTTCCACAATGAGCAGTTCTTC.

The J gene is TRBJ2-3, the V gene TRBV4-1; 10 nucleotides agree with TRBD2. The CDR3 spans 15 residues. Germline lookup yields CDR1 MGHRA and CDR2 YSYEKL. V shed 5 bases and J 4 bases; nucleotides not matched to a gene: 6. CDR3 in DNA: TGCGCCAGCAGCGTCAGCGGGGGGGTATCAGATACGCAGTATTTT. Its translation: CASSVSGGVSDTQYF.

This chain's CDR3 is CASSLLSDNEQFF. The DNA of the CDR3 is TGTGCCAGCAGTCTACTGTCGGACAATGAGCAGTTCTTC. The chain combines TRBV28 with TRBJ2-1; D ambiguous. The CDR3 covers 13 residues. V shed 5 bases and J shed 5 bases, with 10 bases lying between them. From germline, CDR1 is MDHEN and CDR2 SYDVKM.

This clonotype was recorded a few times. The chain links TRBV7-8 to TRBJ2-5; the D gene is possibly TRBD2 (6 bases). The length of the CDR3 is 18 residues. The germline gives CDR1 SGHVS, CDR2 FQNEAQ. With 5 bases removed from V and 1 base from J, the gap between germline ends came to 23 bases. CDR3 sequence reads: CASSPLAYPPPLQETQYF. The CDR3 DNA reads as TGTGCCAGCAGCCCGCTAGCGTATCCTCCCCCCCTCCAAGAGACCCAGTACTTC.

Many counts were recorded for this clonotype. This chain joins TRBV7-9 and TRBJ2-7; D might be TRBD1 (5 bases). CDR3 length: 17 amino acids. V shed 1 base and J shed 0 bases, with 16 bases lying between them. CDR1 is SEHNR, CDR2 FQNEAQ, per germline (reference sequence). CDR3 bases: TGTGCCAGCAGCTTAGTCGCCGGGCAGGGTCTCTCCTACGAGCAGTACTTC. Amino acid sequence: CASSLVAGQGLSYEQYF.

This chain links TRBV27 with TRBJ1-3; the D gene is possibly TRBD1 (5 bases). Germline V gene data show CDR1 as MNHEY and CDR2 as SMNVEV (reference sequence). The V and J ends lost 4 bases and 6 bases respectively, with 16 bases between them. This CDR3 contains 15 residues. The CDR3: CASSSTAYLVNTIYF. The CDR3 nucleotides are TGTGCCAGCAGTTCGACAGCATATCTTGTAAACACCATATATTTT.

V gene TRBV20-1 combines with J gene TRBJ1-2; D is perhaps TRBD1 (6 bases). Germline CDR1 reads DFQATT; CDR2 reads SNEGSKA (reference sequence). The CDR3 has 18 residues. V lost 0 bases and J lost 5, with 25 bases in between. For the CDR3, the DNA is TGCAGTGCTAGAGATAGCACGGACAGTTTCACCTCAGCGTATGGCTACACCTTC. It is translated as CSARDSTDSFTSAYGYTF.

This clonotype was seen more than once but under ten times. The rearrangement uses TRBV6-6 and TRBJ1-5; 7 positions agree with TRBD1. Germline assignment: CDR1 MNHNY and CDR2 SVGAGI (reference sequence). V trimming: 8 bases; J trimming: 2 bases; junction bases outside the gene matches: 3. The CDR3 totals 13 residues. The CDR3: CASEGTGNQPQHF. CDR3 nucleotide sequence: TGTGCCAGCGAGGGGACAGGCAATCAGCCCCAGCATTTT.

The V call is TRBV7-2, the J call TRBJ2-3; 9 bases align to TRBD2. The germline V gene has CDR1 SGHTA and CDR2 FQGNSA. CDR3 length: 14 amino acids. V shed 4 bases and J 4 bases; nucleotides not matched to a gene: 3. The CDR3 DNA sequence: TGTGCCAGCAGCTCCCCTAGCGGGGCAGATACGCAGTATTTT. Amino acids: CASSSPSGADTQYF.

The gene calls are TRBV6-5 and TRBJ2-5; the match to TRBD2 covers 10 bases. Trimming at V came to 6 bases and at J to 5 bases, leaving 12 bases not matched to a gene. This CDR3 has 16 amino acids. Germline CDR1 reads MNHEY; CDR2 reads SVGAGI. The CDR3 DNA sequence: TGTGCCAGCAGAAACGGACTAGCGGTTAGCAAGGAGACCCAGTACTTC. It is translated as CASRNGLAVSKETQYF.

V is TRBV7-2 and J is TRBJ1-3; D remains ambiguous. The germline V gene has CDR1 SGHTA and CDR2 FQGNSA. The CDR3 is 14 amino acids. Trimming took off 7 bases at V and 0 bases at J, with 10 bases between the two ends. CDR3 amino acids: CASNPTHSGNTIYF. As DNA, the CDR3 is TGTGCCAGCAACCCAACCCACTCTGGAAACACCATATATTTT.

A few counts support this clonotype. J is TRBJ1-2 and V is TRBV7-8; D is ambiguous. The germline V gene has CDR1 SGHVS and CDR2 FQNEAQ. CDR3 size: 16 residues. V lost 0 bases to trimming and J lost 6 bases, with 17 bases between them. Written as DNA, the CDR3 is TGTGCCAGCAGCTTAGCTAGTATGGAGTCGGGAAATGGCTACACCTTC. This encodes CASSLASMESGNGYTF.

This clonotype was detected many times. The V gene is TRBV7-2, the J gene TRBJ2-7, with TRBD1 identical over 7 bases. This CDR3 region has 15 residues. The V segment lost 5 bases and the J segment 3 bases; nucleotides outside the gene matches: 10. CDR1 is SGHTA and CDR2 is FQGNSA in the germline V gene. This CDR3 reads CASSPGPGGYYEQYF. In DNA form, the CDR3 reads TGTGCCAGCAGCCCCGGGCCAGGGGGATACTACGAGCAGTACTTC.

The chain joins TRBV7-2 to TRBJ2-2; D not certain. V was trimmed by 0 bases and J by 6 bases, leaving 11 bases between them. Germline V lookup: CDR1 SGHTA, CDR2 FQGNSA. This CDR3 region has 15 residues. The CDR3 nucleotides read TGTGCCAGCAGCTTAGCCTACGGTGGTCCCGGGGAGCTGTTTTTT. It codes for CASSLAYGGPGELFF.

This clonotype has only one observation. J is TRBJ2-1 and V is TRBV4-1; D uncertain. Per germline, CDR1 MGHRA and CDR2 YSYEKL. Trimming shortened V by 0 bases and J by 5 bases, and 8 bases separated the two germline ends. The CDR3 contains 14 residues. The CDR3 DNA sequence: TGCGCCAGCAGCCAAGACGTGAGAGACAATGAGCAGTTCTTC. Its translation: CASSQDVRDNEQFF.

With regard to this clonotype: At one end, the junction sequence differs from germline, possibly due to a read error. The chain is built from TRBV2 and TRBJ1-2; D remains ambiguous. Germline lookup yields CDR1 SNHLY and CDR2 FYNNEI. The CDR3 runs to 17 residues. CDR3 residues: CAGSEAVTPYVGYGYTF. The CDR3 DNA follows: TGTGCCGGCAGTGAAGCGGTTACCCCCTACGTTGGGTATGGCTACACCTTC. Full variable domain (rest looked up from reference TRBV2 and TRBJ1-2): EPEVTQTPSHQVTQMGQEVILRCVPISNHLYFYWYRQILGQKVEFLVSFYNNEISEKSEIFDDQFSVERPDGSNFTLKIRSTKLEDSAMYFCAGSEAVTPYVGYGYTFGSGTRLTVV.

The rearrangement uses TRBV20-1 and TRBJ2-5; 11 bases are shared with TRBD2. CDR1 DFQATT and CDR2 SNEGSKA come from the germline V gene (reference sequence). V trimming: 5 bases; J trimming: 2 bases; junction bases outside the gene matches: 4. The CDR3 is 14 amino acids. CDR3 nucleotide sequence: TGCAGTGCTGGTAGGACTAGCGGGCAAGAGACCCAGTACTTC. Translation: CSAGRTSGQETQYF.